Sequencing of this T cell receptor (beta chain) was carried out in a study of regulatory T cells in long-lasting Graves disease. This CDR3 spans 14 amino acids. After removal of 8 bases from V and 0 bases from J, the junction contained 5 bases not matched to a gene. The V gene's germline CDR1 is SNHLY and CDR2 FYNNEI. This clonotype was observed many times. Noted time point: newly diagnosed GD, antithyroid drugs for less than 3 months. Generation of the TCR library employed RNA extracted from PBMCs. TCR beta libraries were built with iRepertoire HTBI primers and Arm-PCR of CDR3 regions. MiXCR, run by TCRdb on the multiplex PCR reads, gives a single entry per CDR3 protein. The sample has about 470,000 distinct CDR3 sequences, more than 13% seen once. This sample also belongs to another study, concerning T cells in Graves' hyperthyroidism and ophthalmopathy.

The source material was peripheral blood mononuclear cells (PBMCs), sampled at new diagnosis, from a patient treated with antithyroid drugs. The chain uses TRBV2 and TRBJ2-3, with 7 bases matching TRBD2. The clonotype comes from a woman aged 25-40 years with Graves disease. The CDR3 spells CASPREDSTDTQYF. CDR3 DNA sequence: TGTGCCAGCCCACGGGAGGATAGCACAGATACGCAGTATTTT.